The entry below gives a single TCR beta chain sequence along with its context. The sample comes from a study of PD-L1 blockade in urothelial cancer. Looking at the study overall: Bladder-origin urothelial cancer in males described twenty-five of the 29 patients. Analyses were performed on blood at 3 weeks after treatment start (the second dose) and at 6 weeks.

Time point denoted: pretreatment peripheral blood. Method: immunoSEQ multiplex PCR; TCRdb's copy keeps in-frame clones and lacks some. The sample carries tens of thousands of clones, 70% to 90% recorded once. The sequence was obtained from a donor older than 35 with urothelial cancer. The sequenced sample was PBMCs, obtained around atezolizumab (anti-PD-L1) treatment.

The CDR3 protein is CASGPSGSSGANVLTF. The CDR3 DNA reads TGCGCCAGCGGGCCGTCGGGATCTTCTGGGGCCAACGTCCTGACTTTC. The chain links TRBV5-1 to TRBJ2-6; D may be TRBD2 (5 bases). The CDR3 consists of 16 residues. CDR1 and CDR2 from the germline V gene are SGHRS and YFSETQ. The V end was cut by 7 bases, the J end by 1 base, with 15 bases between. Supplemented by reference TRBV5-1 and TRBJ2-6, the full variable domain reads KAGVTQTPRYLIKTRGQQVTLSCSPISGHRSVSWYQQTPGQGLQFLFEYFSETQRNKGNFPGRFSGRQFSNSRSEMNVSTLELGDSALYLCASGPSGSSGANVLTFGAGSRLTVL.